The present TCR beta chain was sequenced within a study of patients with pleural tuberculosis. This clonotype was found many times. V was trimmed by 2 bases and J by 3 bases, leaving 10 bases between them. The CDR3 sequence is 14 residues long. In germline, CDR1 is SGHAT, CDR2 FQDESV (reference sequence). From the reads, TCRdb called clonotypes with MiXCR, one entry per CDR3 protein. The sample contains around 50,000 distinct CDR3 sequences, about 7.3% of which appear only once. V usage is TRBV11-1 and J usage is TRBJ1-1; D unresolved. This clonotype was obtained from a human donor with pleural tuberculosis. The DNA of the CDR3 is TGTGCCAGCAGCTTACGCGACGGTGACACTGAAGCTTTCTTT. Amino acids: CASSLRDGDTEAFF.